This T cell receptor beta chain was recovered during a study of graft-versus-host responses after intestinal transplantation. Overall study: Isolated intestinal, liver-intestinal, or multivisceral transplants were what recipients had. Induction with anti-thymocyte globulin, then tacrolimus and steroids for roughly 3 years, was given to all recipients. Study-wide results and caveats: Some GvH clones were seen earlier in gut or blood, suggesting intestinal origin. The highest levels of circulating GvH clones went along with early declines in HvG clones after transplant.

A word on this clone: Antigen: not known.

Sequencing was performed with immunoSEQ multiplex PCR; in TCRdb, only in-frame clones are kept and a portion is missing. The profile shows approximately 79,000 clones, roughly four fifths of them singletons. This CDR3 contains 13 residues. This sequence was found in a human donor who received an intestinal transplant. This chain uses TRBV21-1 with TRBJ2-7; the table's D gene call, TRBD1, was not cross checked with the DNA. TRBV21-1 is recorded as a pseudogene. The sample consisted of unstimulated CD4+ T cells sorted from spleen or lymph node cells, taken before intestinal transplant. CDR3 in amino acids: CAIYWTGFDEQYF. The CDR3 nucleotides read TGTGCCATCTACTGGACAGGGTTCGACGAGCAGTACTTC.